The 20 T cell receptor beta chains below all came from one sample that was sequenced in a study of vaccination effects on CD4 cells after COVID-19. No antigen has been identified for these receptors. Clones were sequenced by immunoSEQ multiplex PCR, and TCRdb holds only the in-frame ones, with some missing. The data show 77,000 or so clones, over 70% seen once. Viral peptide pool expansion of antigen-specific CD4+ T cells preceded sequencing in the ViraFEST assay. It was after around 10 days of culture that CD4+ T cells were isolated. Nucleocapsid antibodies were negative in the vaccine recipients, who had never had SARS-CoV-2 infection. The source was CD4+ T cells from PBMCs cultured with SARS-CoV-2 spike peptides, collected before COVID-19 vaccination. The receptors originated from a human donor who received a COVID-19 vaccine.

The rearrangement uses TRBV7-8 and TRBJ2-5; D call uncertain. From germline, CDR1 is SGHVS and CDR2 FQNEAQ. The CDR3 contains 12 residues. Deletions cut 4 bases from V and 6 bases from J, with 9 bases between. The CDR3 DNA sequence: TGTGCCAGCAGCTCCCCGATGAAGACCCAGTACTTC. It specifies CASSSPMKTQYF.

This clone was picked up one time. The sample contains more than one DNA sequence encoding this CDR3. CDR3 residues: CASPGDTQYF. CDR3 bases: TGTGCCAGCCCGGGGGATACGCAGTATTTT. The V gene is TRBV5-8, the J gene TRBJ2-3; D is perhaps TRBD2 (5 bases). The CDR3 runs 10 residues. V shed 7 bases and J shed 6 bases, with 6 bases lying between them. The germline V gene has CDR1 SGHTS and CDR2 YDEGEE.

The CDR3 bases are TGCGCCAGCAGCTCCTCCGGGACTAGCGGGGGGAGGAGCACAGATACGCAGTATTTT. It yields the protein CASSSSGTSGGRSTDTQYF. J is TRBJ2-3 and V is TRBV5-1, with 15 bases that match TRBD2. Trimming took 3 bases from V and 0 from J; bases not matched to a gene: 8. This CDR3 is 19 amino acids long. CDR1 is SGHRS and CDR2 is YFSETQ in the germline V gene.

The chain recombines TRBV28 with TRBJ2-5; 11 nucleotides align to TRBD2. The CDR3 sequence is 16 residues long. Germline V gene lookup returns CDR1 MDHEN and CDR2 SYDVKM. Losses at the gene ends were 3 bases for V and 0 bases for J; bases not matched to a gene: 3. Here the CDR3 reads CASSLPGLADQETQYF. The DNA for the CDR3 is TGTGCCAGCAGTTTGCCGGGACTAGCGGACCAAGAGACCCAGTACTTC.

This clone was picked up a small number of times. J is TRBJ1-5 and V is TRBV19; no reliable D call. Per the germline V gene, CDR1 is LNHDA and CDR2 is SQIVND (reference sequence). The CDR3 runs to 15 residues. V lost 5 bases, J lost 0 bases, and 11 bases lay in between. CDR3: CASSPRWVSNQPQHF. The CDR3 DNA is TGTGCCAGTAGTCCCCGATGGGTTAGCAATCAGCCCCAGCATTTT.

This clone was picked up one time. The chain has TRBV9 and TRBJ1-1, with 10 nucleotides matching TRBD1. Germline V lookup: CDR1 SGDLS, CDR2 YYNGEE. V shed 3 bases, J shed 2 bases, and the junction held 10 bases outside the gene matches. The CDR3 has 17 residues. The CDR3 loop reads CASSEDLGDRGNTEAFF. The DNA for the CDR3 is TGTGCCAGCAGCGAAGACCTGGGGGACAGGGGAAACACTGAAGCTTTCTTT.

V is TRBV5-1 and J is TRBJ1-2; no firm D call. This CDR3 region has 16 residues. Per germline, CDR1 SGHRS and CDR2 YFSETQ. Trimming left V 1 base short and J 4 bases short, with 17 bases between. As DNA, the CDR3 is TGCGCCAGCAGCTTGAACACCCCCCCCCTTTTCTATGGCTACACCTTC. Residues: CASSLNTPPLFYGYTF.

This chain links TRBV3-1 (or the pseudogene TRBV3-2) with TRBJ2-3; 7 bases fit TRBD1. Trimming took 4 bases from V and 3 from J; bases not matched to a gene: 7. The CDR3 is made up of 15 amino acids. Germline values: CDR1 LGHDT, CDR2 YNNKEL (reference sequence). This CDR3 is CASSRSQGLTDTQYF. As DNA, the CDR3 is TGTGCCAGCAGCCGCTCACAGGGGTTGACAGATACGCAGTATTTT.

This clone occurred once. V gene TRBV30 combines with J gene TRBJ2-5; 7 bases are a match to TRBD2. Germline CDR1 is GTSNPN and CDR2 is SVGIG (reference sequence). The length of the CDR3 is 15 residues. V was pared by 0 bases and J by 0 bases, with 4 bases of the junction left unmatched. In DNA, the CDR3 is TGTGCCTGGAGTGTCGGGGGGACCTACCAAGAGACCCAGTACTTC. Its protein is CAWSVGGTYQETQYF.

The chain is built from TRBV27 and TRBJ2-1; D ambiguous. This CDR3 is 15 amino acids long. Germline loops: CDR1 MNHEY, CDR2 SMNVEV (reference sequence). V lost 0 bases to trimming and J lost 4 bases, with 10 bases between them. The CDR3 here is CASSLSQSTYNEQFF. Written as DNA, the CDR3 is TGTGCCAGCAGTTTATCACAGTCGACTTACAATGAGCAGTTCTTC.

The chain links TRBV5-4 to TRBJ1-4; tentative D call: TRBD1 (5 bases). Germline CDR1 is SGHNT and CDR2 is YYREEE (reference sequence). V lost 1 base and J lost 8, with 12 bases in between. CDR3 length: 14 residues. CDR3 DNA sequence: TGTGCCAGCAGCTTGAACCCAGGGAACGAAAAACTGTTTTTT. It codes for CASSLNPGNEKLFF.

The V and J genes are TRBV18 and TRBJ2-7; 10 bases line up with TRBD1. V was clipped by 4 bases and J by 2 bases; unmatched bases: 5. The germline V gene encodes CDR1 KGHSH and CDR2 LQKENI. The CDR3 runs 15 residues. This CDR3 is CASSLAGTGAYEQYV. The DNA for the CDR3 is TGTGCCAGCTCACTCGCCGGGACAGGGGCCTACGAGCAGTACGTC.

The chain combines TRBV6-5 with TRBJ1-1; tentative D call: TRBD1 (6 bases). CDR1 is MNHEY and CDR2 is SVGAGI in the germline V gene. This CDR3 spans 16 amino acids. The V end was cut by 0 bases, the J end by 4 bases, with 15 bases between. The CDR3, as DNA: TGTGCCAGCAGTTACTCGATGGGAGGGGGAGGCACTGAAGCTTTCTTT. Amino acids: CASSYSMGGGGTEAFF.

This sequence joins TRBV5-6 and TRBJ1-6; D is uncertain. This CDR3 spans 15 amino acids. Trimming took off 0 bases at V and 4 bases at J, with 8 bases between the two ends. Per the germline V gene, CDR1 is SGHDT and CDR2 is YYEEEE. CDR3 bases: TGTGCCAGCAGCTTGGTTTGGCTTTATAATTCACCCCTCCACTTT. It codes for CASSLVWLYNSPLHF.

In this sample, this clone turned up a few times. This chain uses TRBV2 with TRBJ2-2; D assignment may be TRBD1 or TRBD2 (5 bases each). V lost 6 bases to trimming and J lost 1 base, with 9 bases between them. The CDR3 extends over 14 amino acids. The germline gives CDR1 SNHLY, CDR2 FYNNEI. CDR3: CASRGTGNTGELFF. In nucleotides, the CDR3 is TGTGCCAGCAGGGGGACGGGGAACACCGGGGAGCTGTTTTTT.

This clone was seen only a few times. The rearrangement uses TRBV2 and TRBJ1-2; D is unresolved. Germline CDR1 reads SNHLY; CDR2 reads FYNNEI. V lost 7 bases and J 2 bases, leaving 11 bases between the germline ends. The CDR3 runs 13 residues. CDR3: CASTTVKNYGYTF. In nucleotides, the CDR3 is TGTGCCAGCACCACAGTCAAGAACTATGGCTACACCTTC.

This clone was observed a handful of times. The chain employs TRBV6-5 and TRBJ2-2; TRBD1 might be the D (5 bases). Germline CDR1 reads MNHEY; CDR2 reads SVGAGI. The length of the CDR3 is 14 residues. Trimming took 6 bases from V and 2 from J, leaving 10 bases between them. CDR3 nucleotide sequence: TGTGCCAGCAGGGACATCCCCAACACCGGGGAGCTGTTTTTT. This codes for CASRDIPNTGELFF.

The V call is TRBV12-3 or TRBV12-4, the J call TRBJ1-5; the D is unclear. CDR3 length: 13 amino acids. Trimming removed 3 bases from V and 7 bases from J, with 10 bases in between. The CDR3 DNA follows: TGTGCCAGCAGTTTGGTGCAGGCCCAGCCCCAGCATTTT. The encoded protein is CASSLVQAQPQHF.

The rearrangement links TRBV19 to TRBJ2-2; D might be TRBD1 (6 bases). This CDR3 is built from 15 residues. Trimming cost V 5 bases and J 4 bases, with 14 bases left between them. Germline V gene data show CDR1 as LNHDA and CDR2 as SQIVND (reference sequence). CDR3 sequence reads: CASSPHREATGELFF. For the CDR3, the DNA is TGTGCCAGTAGTCCCCACAGGGAAGCCACCGGGGAGCTGTTTTTT.

CDR3: CASSIFGQGGSNSPLHF. CDR3 in DNA: TGTGCCAGTAGTATCTTTGGACAGGGAGGAAGTAATTCACCCCTCCACTTT. The chain recombines TRBV19 with TRBJ1-6; 8 bases align to TRBD1. V shed 3 bases, J shed 6 bases, and the junction held 10 bases outside the gene matches. From germline, CDR1 is LNHDA and CDR2 SQIVND (reference sequence). The CDR3 sequence is 17 residues long.